Each of the 6 T cell receptor beta chains below was sequenced from the same sample in a study of regulatory T cells in long-lasting Graves disease. Construction of TCR beta libraries relied on iRepertoire HTBI primers and on Arm-PCR targeting CDR3 regions. TCRdb recomputed calls from the multiplex PCR reads with MiXCR, one row per CDR3 protein. The repertoire holds 420,000 or so distinct CDR3 sequences, with 16% as singletons. Specified time point: newly diagnosed GD, antithyroid drugs for less than 3 months. Preparation of the TCR library used RNA extracted from PBMCs. The sample was also linked to a second study, of T cells in Graves' hyperthyroidism and ophthalmopathy.

Sample: peripheral blood mononuclear cells (PBMCs), taken at new diagnosis, from a patient treated with antithyroid drugs. These receptors all stem from a woman aged 18-29 years with Graves disease.

Only a few counts were recorded for this clonotype. The chain is built from TRBV4-2 and TRBJ1-2; D is possibly TRBD1 (6 bases). The V gene lost 2 bases and the J gene lost 6 bases, with 13 bases spanning the gap. Germline CDR1 and CDR2: LGHNA and YNFKEQ. The CDR3 covers 14 residues. The CDR3 region is CASSQSSGDDGYTF. In DNA form, the CDR3 reads TGTGCCAGCAGCCAATCGTCAGGGGATGATGGCTACACCTTC.

This clonotype turned up a few times. The chain uses TRBV2 and TRBJ1-2; D unresolved. The CDR3 runs 16 residues. The V gene lost 5 bases and the J gene lost 0 bases, with 16 bases spanning the gap. CDR1 is SNHLY and CDR2 is FYNNEI in the germline V gene. CDR3 in DNA: TGTGCCAGCAGTCCGGCAGACTTTGCGGCTAACTATGGCTACACCTTC. It specifies CASSPADFAANYGYTF.

This chain connects TRBV6-1 to TRBJ1-4; weak D call: TRBD1 (5 bases). CDR3 length: 15 amino acids. V was trimmed by 6 bases and J by 8 bases, leaving 19 bases between them. Looked up from germline, CDR1 is MNHNS and CDR2 is SASEGT. CDR3 nucleotide sequence: TGTGCCAGCAGCAGGGACGCCCGGAAGTACGAAAAACTGTTTTTT. Translating it yields CASSRDARKYEKLFF.

This clonotype was detected only a few times. This rearrangement joins TRBV15 to TRBJ2-1; D unresolved. The germline V and J ends were trimmed by 1 base and 3 bases, with 7 bases remaining between them. The CDR3 extends over 14 amino acids. CDR1 and CDR2 (germline): LNHNV, YYDKDF (reference sequence). CDR3 nucleotide sequence: TGTGCCACCAGCAGAGGGGTGGTCTACAATGAGCAGTTCTTC. It yields the protein CATSRGVVYNEQFF.

With respect to this clonotype: This may be a read error, as it is one base from a much larger clone. This rearrangement joins TRBV4-1 to TRBJ2-1, with D hard to call. CDR3 length: 15 amino acids. Between the trimmed V and J ends, which lost 2 bases and 13 bases, there was a span of 21 bases. CDR1 and CDR2 from the germline V gene are MGHRA and YSYEKL. The CDR3 DNA follows: TGCGCCAGCAGCCAAACGGAGACGTACCAAGAGACCCAGTTCTTC. Residues: CASSQTETYQETQFF.

The chain links TRBV12-3 or TRBV12-4 to TRBJ2-3, with D maybe TRBD1 (5 bases). The CDR3 totals 15 residues. V gave up 2 bases and J gave up 4 bases, with 13 bases separating them. CDR3 amino acids: CASSLRGRVADTQYF. In DNA, the CDR3 is TGTGCCAGCAGTTTAAGGGGCAGGGTGGCAGATACGCAGTATTTT.